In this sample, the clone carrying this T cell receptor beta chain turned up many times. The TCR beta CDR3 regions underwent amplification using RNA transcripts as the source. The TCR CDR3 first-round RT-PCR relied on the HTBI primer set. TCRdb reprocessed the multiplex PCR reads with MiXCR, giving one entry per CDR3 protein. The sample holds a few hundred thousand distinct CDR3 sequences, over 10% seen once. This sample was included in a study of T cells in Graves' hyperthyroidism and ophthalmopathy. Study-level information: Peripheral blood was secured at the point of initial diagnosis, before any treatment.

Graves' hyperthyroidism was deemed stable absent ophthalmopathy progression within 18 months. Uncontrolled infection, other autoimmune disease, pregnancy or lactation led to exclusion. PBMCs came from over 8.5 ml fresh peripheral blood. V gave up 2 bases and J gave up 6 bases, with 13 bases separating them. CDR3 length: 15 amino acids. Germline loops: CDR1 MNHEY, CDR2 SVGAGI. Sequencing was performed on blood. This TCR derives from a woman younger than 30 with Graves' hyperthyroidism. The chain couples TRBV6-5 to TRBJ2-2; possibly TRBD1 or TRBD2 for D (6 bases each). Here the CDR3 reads CASSYAKRGPGELFF. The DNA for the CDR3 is TGTGCCAGCAGTTACGCCAAACGGGGGCCCGGGGAGCTGTTTTTT.